Listed here is a single TCR beta chain. The antigen is unknown. The data stem from a study of shared clonotypes between healthy human individuals. Findings and caveats of the study: Richness estimates generally favored naive over memory subsets.

The CDR3 runs to 16 residues. Germline CDR1 SGHNT, CDR2 YYREEE (reference sequence). With 0 bases removed from V and 2 bases from J, the gap between germline ends came to 14 bases. Deep was the level at which the assay was run. The data were produced by immunoSEQ multiplex PCR, yet TCRdb's version contains in-frame clones alone and is incomplete. In the table there are more than 2,000,000 clones, over 85% of which are singletons. The rearrangement links TRBV5-4 to TRBJ2-5; D is uncertain. The TCR comes from a man aged 18 to 30 in good health. Some clones in this sample may be carry-over from other donors' samples. The sequencing sample was made of naive CD4+ T cells from PBMCs. Sample subset: CD45RA+ positively selected. Here the CDR3 reads CASSLGMERLQETQYF. The CDR3 DNA is TGTGCCAGCAGCTTGGGGATGGAGCGCTTACAAGAGACCCAGTACTTC.